This T cell receptor (beta chain) was observed in a study of T cell repertoires in cytomegalovirus infection. TCRdb reprocessed the reads with MiXCR, giving one entry per CDR3 protein. This sample has some 440,000 distinct CDR3 sequences; approximately 33% occur once, and the top ten carry around 13%. Sequenced: PBMCs. The TCR originated in a human donor in good health (CMV status not recorded). Some clones in this sample may be carry-over from other donors' samples.

DNA of the CDR3: TGTGCCAGCAGCTTGATGGTCGGGGGGGAAGAGGTGGCTTTCTTT. Translation: CASSLMVGGEEVAFF. J is TRBJ1-1 and V is TRBV5-5; weak D call: TRBD1 (5 bases). CDR3 size: 15 residues. With 1 base removed from V and 11 bases from J, the gap between germline ends came to 21 bases. CDR1 is SGHKS, CDR2 YYEKEE, per germline (reference sequence).